This T cell receptor (beta chain) comes out of a study of spatial heterogeneity in lung cancer. About the study: The count of detected beta-chain sequences consistently exceeded that of alpha-chain sequences. In tumor regions, TCR transcript counts tracked strongly with a T cell module score from matched bulk RNA-seq. Findings and limits, study-wide: Ubiquitous nonsynonymous mutations were tracked by counts of ubiquitous expanded TCRs, and regional ones by counts of regional expanded TCRs. How many expanded intratumoral alpha and beta TCRs were present tracked the tumor mutation count, which was a count of nonsynonymous mutations.

Using its own MiXCR run on the 5' RACE reads, TCRdb lists one record per CDR3 protein. The sample carries about 14,000 distinct CDR3 sequences, under 7% recorded once. This clonotype has more than one count but fewer than ten. Antigen specificity is unknown. This sample's time point: sample taken at primary tumor resection. Whole RNA came from tumor, nontumor lung or frozen PBMC and was sequenced without being sorted. Between the trimmed V and J ends, which lost 4 bases and 8 bases, there was a span of 16 bases. CDR1 and CDR2 from the germline V gene are MNHEY and SVGAGI. The CDR3 spans 14 residues. The chain joins TRBV6-5 to TRBJ2-3; D is perhaps TRBD1 (6 bases). This receptor was obtained from a female donor with early-stage non-small cell lung cancer. This specimen was lung tumor tissue, taken at surgery. CDR3 in amino acids: CASSLRGEGGTQYF. The CDR3 DNA follows: TGTGCCAGCAGTTTACGGGGAGAAGGGGGTACGCAGTATTTT.